The following is a T cell receptor (beta chain) sequence with its context. In a library made to pick up alpha chains, this beta chain is a stray read with a size that means little. TCRdb re-called the RT-PCR reads with MiXCR, one entry per CDR3 protein. The sample lists about 6,500 distinct CDR3 sequences; roughly nine tenths were seen once. The sequencing input was memory CD4+ T cells from blood. This TCR derives from a female donor in good health, serving as a healthy control.

The CDR3 loop is CASNPNPGLAGNEQFF. In DNA form, the CDR3 reads TGTGCCAGCAACCCTAACCCGGGACTAGCGGGCAATGAGCAGTTCTTC. V is TRBV5-6 and J is TRBJ2-1, with 12 positions matching TRBD2. Per germline, CDR1 SGHDT and CDR2 YYEEEE. The CDR3 spans 16 residues. J was trimmed by 6 bases and V by 6 bases; bases with no gene match: 10.